Shown below are 32 T cell receptor beta chains from a single sample sequenced in a study of shared clonotypes between healthy human individuals. Here immunoSEQ multiplex PCR was the method, and the copy in TCRdb shows in-frame clones only, minus some. The table has approximately 810,000 clones, over 90% seen once. Terminally differentiated effector memory CD45RA+ cells were left out of the naive CD8 fraction, which was CD45RO-negative and positively selected for CCR7. Sequencing was carried out using naive CD8+ T cells sorted from blood. The source is a man aged 30 to 45 in good health.

The chain's CDR3 is CASSLSSIGYEQYF. CDR3 DNA sequence: TGTGCCAGCAGTTTATCTAGTATAGGCTACGAGCAGTACTTC. J is TRBJ2-7 and V is TRBV27; D ambiguous. The germline V gene has CDR1 MNHEY and CDR2 SMNVEV (reference sequence). This CDR3 has 14 residues. V gave up 0 bases and J gave up 3 bases, with 9 bases separating them.

CDR3 nucleotide sequence: TGCAGCGTTGAACAGGGACCTTCCTACGAGCAGTACTTC. This sequence encodes CSVEQGPSYEQYF. The rearrangement links TRBV29-1 to TRBJ2-7, with D perhaps TRBD1 or TRBD2 (5 bases each). Trimming shortened V by 2 bases and J by 1 base, and 9 bases separated the two germline ends. CDR1 and CDR2 from the germline V gene are SQVTM and ANQGSEA. The CDR3 is 13 residues long.

The gene calls are TRBV15 and TRBJ2-3, with D perhaps matching TRBD2 (5 bases). V shed 0 bases and J shed 0 bases, with 7 bases lying between them. The CDR3 contains 15 residues. Germline V lookup: CDR1 LNHNV, CDR2 YYDKDF (reference sequence). CDR3 DNA: TGTGCCACCAGCAGAGATCCGGGGAGCACAGATACGCAGTATTTT. This translates into CATSRDPGSTDTQYF.

The CDR3 nucleotides are TGTGCCAGCAGCAAAGCGGGAGACTACTCTGGCGGGGAGCTGTTTTTT. Its translation is CASSKAGDYSGGELFF. J is TRBJ2-2 and V is TRBV28; 8 bases align to TRBD2. The CDR3 contains 16 residues. CDR1 and CDR2 from the germline V gene are MDHEN and SYDVKM. V dropped 6 bases and J dropped 7; count of bases not matched to a gene: 13.

The genes are TRBV28 and TRBJ2-3; no clear D. Per germline, CDR1 MDHEN and CDR2 SYDVKM. The germline V and J ends were trimmed by 3 bases and 5 bases, with 27 bases remaining between them. This CDR3 is built from 19 residues. CDR3 DNA sequence: TGTGCCAGCAGTTTTGTTTTTGGTTATGGGAATCAAGCTGGAGATACGCAGTATTTT. Translated, it gives CASSFVFGYGNQAGDTQYF.

This clone has only one observation. The V and J genes are TRBV13 and TRBJ2-3, with 11 bases lining up with TRBD2. Germline V gene sequence: CDR1 PRHDT, CDR2 FYEKMQ (reference sequence). The length of the CDR3 is 17 residues. With 5 bases clipped from V and 1 base from J, the junction kept 8 bases outside the gene matches. CDR3 sequence reads: CASSTTLAGGRTDTQYF. The DNA for the CDR3 is TGTGCCAGCAGCACTACATTAGCGGGAGGGCGCACAGATACGCAGTATTTT. Combining the CDR3 with reference TRBV13 and TRBJ2-3 gives the whole variable domain AAGVIQSPRHLIKEKRETATLKCYPIPRHDTVYWYQQGPGQDPQFLISFYEKMQSDKGSIPDRFSAQQFSDYHSELNMSSLELGDSALYFCASSTTLAGGRTDTQYFGPGTRLTVL.

The V call is TRBV7-8, the J call TRBJ2-1; tentatively, D is TRBD2 (5 bases). The V end was cut by 4 bases, the J end by 2 bases, with 18 bases between. The CDR3 spans 17 residues. The V gene's germline CDR1 is SGHVS and CDR2 FQNEAQ. The CDR3: CASSYRGGLQTYNEQFF. The CDR3 region has the DNA TGTGCCAGCAGCTACCGAGGCGGACTGCAGACCTACAATGAGCAGTTCTTC.

The genes are TRBV9 and TRBJ1-3; D remains unclear. CDR1 and CDR2 (germline): SGDLS, YYNGEE. This CDR3 spans 12 amino acids. V lost 3 bases and J 7 bases, leaving 8 bases between the germline ends. The CDR3 sequence: CASSAQANTIYF. Here the CDR3 DNA reads TGTGCCAGCAGCGCCCAGGCGAACACCATATATTTT.

The chain employs TRBV7-2 and TRBJ2-7; a weak D match, TRBD2 (5 bases). Germline lookup yields CDR1 SGHTA and CDR2 FQGNSA. This CDR3 spans 17 amino acids. The ends were cut back, 2 bases at V and 5 bases at J, with 22 bases in the middle. The CDR3 nucleotides are TGTGCCAGCAGCTTATCTCGAGTTGGGCCTAGCCTTGACGAGCAGTACTTC. It yields the protein CASSLSRVGPSLDEQYF.

The rearrangement uses TRBV9 and TRBJ2-5; 9 bases are shared with TRBD1. There are 15 residues in the CDR3. Germline V gives CDR1 SGDLS, CDR2 YYNGEE. V lost 6 bases and J lost 0; bases outside the gene matches: 6. The CDR3 DNA reads TGTGCCAGCACCGAGACAGGGGGGTACCAAGAGACCCAGTACTTC. Protein product: CASTETGGYQETQYF.

The chain joins TRBV18 to TRBJ2-7, with D maybe TRBD2 (5 bases). This CDR3 is built from 12 residues. The ends were cut back, 8 bases at V and 2 bases at J, with 10 bases in the middle. Germline V gives CDR1 KGHSH, CDR2 LQKENI. CDR3 protein: CASRGATYEQYF. In DNA form, the CDR3 reads TGTGCCAGCCGGGGAGCCACCTACGAGCAGTACTTC.

As concerns this clone: The same CDR3 is also encoded by other DNA sequences in this sample. The rearrangement uses TRBV7-9 and TRBJ2-3; unclear D gene. Trimming left V 4 bases short and J 2 bases short, with 4 bases between. The V gene's germline CDR1 is SEHNR and CDR2 FQNEAQ (reference sequence). The CDR3 has 12 amino acids. The CDR3 nucleotides read TGTGCCAGCAGCTCGATCACAGATACGCAGTATTTT. This sequence encodes CASSSITDTQYF.

J is TRBJ2-5 and V is TRBV27, with TRBD2 matching 13 bases. The V and J ends lost 5 bases and 4 bases, in that order; junction bases with no gene match: 4. CDR3 length equals 15 residues. The V gene's germline CDR1 is MNHEY and CDR2 SMNVEV (reference sequence). CDR3 protein: CASSRTSGSRETQYF. CDR3 coding DNA: TGTGCCAGCAGTCGGACTAGCGGGAGCCGAGAGACCCAGTACTTC.

The chain employs TRBV10-1 and TRBJ2-1, with 15 bases aligning to TRBD2. The CDR3 runs to 14 residues. In germline, CDR1 is WNHNN, CDR2 SYGVQD (reference sequence). V shed 6 bases and J 10 bases; nucleotides not matched to a gene: 4. This chain's CDR3 is CASSPGTSGREQFF. As DNA, the CDR3 is TGCGCCAGCAGCCCCGGGACTAGCGGGAGGGAGCAGTTCTTC.

In its sample, this clone was seen once. V gene TRBV5-1 combines with J gene TRBJ1-1, with D hard to call. The V and J ends lost 3 bases and 4 bases respectively, with 7 bases between them. This CDR3 contains 12 residues. The germline V gene encodes CDR1 SGHRS and CDR2 YFSETQ. DNA for the CDR3: TGCGCCAGCAGCTCGGATCTCACTGAAGCTTTCTTT. It codes for CASSSDLTEAFF.

CDR3 residues: CSVTLSGNTIYF. The DNA of the CDR3 is TGCAGCGTCACTCTCTCTGGAAACACCATATATTTT. The chain couples TRBV29-1 to TRBJ1-3, with D hard to call. The germline V gene encodes CDR1 SQVTM and CDR2 ANQGSEA. V was cut by 6 bases and J by 0 bases, with 6 bases left in between. This CDR3 comprises 12 residues. The full variable domain, its missing parts supplied by reference TRBV29-1 and TRBJ1-3, is SAVISQKPSRDICQRGTSLTIQCQVDSQVTMMFWYRQQPGQSLTLIATANQGSEATYESGFVIDKFPISRPNLTFSTLTVSNMSPEDSSIYLCSVTLSGNTIYFGEGSWLTVV.

The chain uses TRBV10-3 and TRBJ1-2; no clear D gene. V was pared by 4 bases and J by 3 bases, with 6 bases between. CDR3 length: 12 amino acids. CDR1 ENHRY and CDR2 SYGVKD come from the germline V gene. The CDR3 sequence is CAISGEDYGYTF. The DNA of the CDR3 is TGTGCCATCAGTGGTGAGGACTATGGCTACACCTTC.

The chain combines TRBV7-9 with TRBJ2-2; no clear D. Germline loops: CDR1 SEHNR, CDR2 FQNEAQ (reference sequence). The length of the CDR3 is 14 residues. Between the trimmed V and J ends, which lost 6 bases and 3 bases, there was a span of 11 bases. The CDR3 is CASRDRADTGELFF. The CDR3 region has the DNA TGTGCCAGCAGGGATAGGGCGGACACCGGGGAGCTGTTTTTT.

The V gene is TRBV21-1, the J gene TRBJ1-2; TRBD1 reflects the table's D call only, with no check against the DNA. TRBV21-1 is flagged as a pseudogene. The CDR3 runs 14 residues. The CDR3 DNA reads as TGTGCCAGCAGCATCGACAGGGTAGGGTATGGCTACACCTTC. It encodes CASSIDRVGYGYTF.

The chain couples TRBV7-3 to TRBJ2-1; a weak D match, TRBD1 (6 bases). The V gene lost 1 base and the J gene lost 7 bases, with 8 bases spanning the gap. Germline CDR1 SGHTA, CDR2 FQGTGA. The CDR3 runs to 13 residues. For the CDR3, the DNA is TGTGCCAGCAGCTTAAATGGACAGAATGAGCAGTTCTTC. It encodes CASSLNGQNEQFF.

The rearrangement links TRBV5-1 to TRBJ2-7; 11 bases are shared with TRBD1. The junction had 7 bases not matched to a gene; V was cut back by 0 bases and J by 5 bases. Germline lookup yields CDR1 SGHRS and CDR2 YFSETQ. The CDR3 loop spans 16 amino acids. CDR3 in amino acids: CASSLDVGTGGDEQYF. CDR3 bases: TGCGCCAGCAGCTTGGACGTGGGGACAGGGGGTGACGAGCAGTACTTC.

Comments on this clone: Distinct nucleotide sequences in the sample also encode this CDR3. The rearrangement uses TRBV11-2 and TRBJ2-2, with D possibly TRBD2 on 6 matching bases. V was cut by 2 bases and J by 5 bases, with 9 bases left in between. The CDR3 runs 14 residues. Germline-derived CDR1 and CDR2 are SGHAT and FQNNGV. In DNA, the CDR3 is TGTGCCAGCAGCTTACTACGGGGGACCGGGGAGCTGTTTTTT. The encoded protein is CASSLLRGTGELFF.

The chain couples TRBV27 to TRBJ2-7; D gene uncertain. The CDR3 sequence is 14 residues long. CDR1 MNHEY and CDR2 SMNVEV come from the germline V gene (reference sequence). With 2 bases removed from V and 2 bases from J, the gap between germline ends came to 10 bases. CDR3 nucleotide sequence: TGTGCCAGCAGTTTAAAGGGTAGGCCCTACGAGCAGTACTTC. This gives the protein CASSLKGRPYEQYF.

The genes are TRBV7-8 and TRBJ1-4, with TRBD1 as a possible D gene (5 bases). With 2 bases removed from V and 5 bases from J, the gap between germline ends came to 15 bases. The CDR3 has 16 residues. Germline CDR1 and CDR2: SGHVS and FQNEAQ. In DNA, the CDR3 is TGTGCCAGCAGCTTAAGGGGTGAGCCAGGGAATGAAAAACTGTTTTTT. The encoded protein is CASSLRGEPGNEKLFF. Supplemented by reference TRBV7-8 and TRBJ1-4, the full variable domain reads GAGVSQSPRYKVAKRGQDVALRCDPISGHVSLFWYQQALGQGPEFLTYFQNEAQLDKSGLPSDRFFAERPEGSVSTLKIQRTQQEDSAVYLCASSLRGEPGNEKLFFGSGTQLSVL.

V is TRBV6-1 and J is TRBJ2-7; D gene unclear. The V end lost 1 base, the J end lost 0 bases, and 7 bases lay between the germline ends. Germline CDR1 and CDR2: MNHNS and SASEGT. This CDR3 is built from 14 residues. The CDR3 coding sequence is TGTGCCAGCAGTGAAGGGCTGAGCTCCTACGAGCAGTACTTC. Translated, it gives CASSEGLSSYEQYF.

The chain joins TRBV6-1 to TRBJ2-7; no firm D call. Between the trimmed V and J ends, which lost 5 bases and 0 bases, there was a span of 11 bases. The CDR3 covers 14 residues. Germline loops: CDR1 MNHNS, CDR2 SASEGT. The CDR3 DNA reads TGTGCCAGCAGTTTTGACCTCACCTCCTACGAGCAGTACTTC. This gives the protein CASSFDLTSYEQYF.

The V and J genes are TRBV29-1 and TRBJ2-7; TRBD1 matches 8 bases. Looked up from germline, CDR1 is SQVTM and CDR2 is ANQGSEA. The junction had 10 bases not matched to a gene; V was cut back by 2 bases and J by 1 base. The CDR3 runs to 16 residues. The CDR3 DNA follows: TGCAGCGTTGAAATTGCCGGGGACAGGATTTCCTACGAGCAGTACTTC. This translates into CSVEIAGDRISYEQYF.

The rearrangement uses TRBV27 and TRBJ1-5, with D maybe TRBD1 (5 bases). Trimming removed 6 bases from V and 0 bases from J, with 9 bases in between. There are 14 residues in the CDR3. Germline V gives CDR1 MNHEY, CDR2 SMNVEV (reference sequence). The CDR3 DNA reads as TGTGCCAGCAGCCAGGGTTATAGCAATCAGCCCCAGCATTTT. Protein sequence: CASSQGYSNQPQHF.

As DNA, the CDR3 is TGTGCCAGCAGCAAAGCGGGGCCAGGGACAGAGACCCAGTACTTC. Translated: CASSKAGPGTETQYF. The rearrangement uses TRBV21-1 and TRBJ2-5. TRBV21-1 is a pseudogene segment. The CDR3 totals 15 residues.

This sequence joins TRBV18 and TRBJ2-3; TRBD2 aligns across 11 bases. J was trimmed by 6 bases and V by 8 bases; bases with no gene match: 13. The germline V gene encodes CDR1 KGHSH and CDR2 LQKENI. CDR3 length equals 16 residues. CDR3: CASQSSASGRRDTQYF. The CDR3 DNA reads as TGTGCCAGCCAATCATCGGCTAGCGGGAGGAGGGATACGCAGTATTTT.

This chain joins TRBV27 and TRBJ2-4; D is uncertain. V gave up 1 base and J gave up 1 base, with 5 bases separating them. CDR1 is MNHEY, CDR2 SMNVEV, per germline (reference sequence). The CDR3 contains 14 residues. The chain's CDR3 is CASSLLDAKNIQYF. The CDR3 DNA reads as TGTGCCAGCAGTTTATTGGATGCCAAAAACATTCAGTACTTC.

The V call is TRBV29-1, the J call TRBJ2-7; D might be TRBD1 (5 bases). Germline V CDR1 and CDR2: SQVTM, ANQGSEA. The CDR3 totals 13 residues. Trimming left V 4 bases short and J 5 bases short, with 15 bases between. The CDR3 bases are TGCAGCGTTGTCTCAGGGCCCAACGACGAGCAGTACTTC. It translates to CSVVSGPNDEQYF.